The rows below give T cell receptor beta chains drawn from one sample of a study of T-cell reconstitution after alpha-beta-depleted transplantation in children. Using its own MiXCR run on the PCR reads, TCRdb lists one record per CDR3 protein. The sample includes 90,000 to 150,000 distinct CDR3 sequences, under 30% of them seen just once. The sequencing used PBMCs, mostly from graft donor cells, collected 180 days after TCRalphabeta/CD19-depleted stem cell transplant. All receptors derive from a male patient aged 2-15 years who had a stem cell transplant for chronic granulomatous disease, so the T cells may come from the graft donor. CDR3s include the opening cysteine and the closing phenylalanine or tryptophan. The D gene is left open where the match is weak. Clone size, where shown, is once, few, many, or a class for clones that have expanded.

J gene: TRBJ2-5
V gene: TRBV12-3/TRBV12-4
clone size: few
D gene: .
CDR3 DNA: TGTGCCAGCTTGGGAGAGACCCAGTACTTC
CDR3 protein: CASLGETQYF

J gene: TRBJ2-6
V gene: TRBV7-3
clone size: many
D gene: TRBD2
CDR3 DNA: TGTGCCAGGGGCGGGGGGAGACAGTCTTGCTCTGGGGCCAACGTCCTGACTTTC
CDR3 protein: CARGGGRQSCSGANVLTF

J gene: TRBJ2-5
V gene: TRBV18
clone size: many
D gene: .
CDR3 DNA: TGTGCCAGCTCCCCGGCGTACCAAGAGACCCAGTACTTC
CDR3 protein: CASSPAYQETQYF

J gene: TRBJ2-2
V gene: TRBV24-1
clone size: many
D gene: .
CDR3 DNA: TGTGCCACCAGGCCGGGACAAGGATCCAACACCGGGGAGCTGTTTTTT
CDR3 protein: CATRPGQGSNTGELFF

J gene: TRBJ1-2
V gene: TRBV29-1
clone size: many
D gene: TRBD1
CDR3 DNA: TGCAGCGTTGTGACAGGGAGCCATGGCTACACCTTC
CDR3 protein: CSVVTGSHGYTF

J gene: TRBJ2-3
V gene: TRBV6-2/TRBV6-3
clone size: many
D gene: .
CDR3 DNA: TGTGCCAGCAGTTACCCACGGACTCTCTTGACAGATACGCAGTATTTT
CDR3 protein: CASSYPRTLLTDTQYF

J gene: TRBJ2-1
V gene: TRBV20-1
clone size: many
D gene: .
CDR3 DNA: TGCAGTGCCCCCCGAGACGGGGGGCAGGATGAGCAGTTCTTC
CDR3 protein: CSAPRDGGQDEQFF

J gene: TRBJ1-2
V gene: TRBV7-8
clone size: few
D gene: .
CDR3 DNA: TGTGCCAGCAGCCCAAGACAGGTTTCTTATGGCTACACCTTC
CDR3 protein: CASSPRQVSYGYTF

J gene: TRBJ1-1
V gene: TRBV7-2
clone size: many
D gene: .
CDR3 DNA: TGTGCCAGCAGCTTACCAGGGACTGAAGCTTTCTTT
CDR3 protein: CASSLPGTEAFF

J gene: TRBJ2-3
V gene: TRBV7-2
clone size: .
D gene: TRBD2
CDR3 DNA: TGTGCCAGCAGAAGTAGCGGGCTGATAGCCGTAGATACGCAGTATTTT
CDR3 protein: CASRSSGLIAVDTQYF

J gene: TRBJ2-3
V gene: TRBV5-1
clone size: .
D gene: .
CDR3 DNA: TGCGCCAGCAGCCGGCTTGGCGGGGACACAGATACGCAGTATTTT
CDR3 protein: CASSRLGGDTDTQYF

J gene: TRBJ2-3
V gene: TRBV29-1
clone size: many
D gene: TRBD2
CDR3 DNA: TGCAGCGTTCACCCGGGACTAGCGGGCACAGATACGCAGTATTTT
CDR3 protein: CSVHPGLAGTDTQYF

J gene: TRBJ1-1
V gene: TRBV20-1
clone size: .
D gene: .
CDR3 DNA: TGCAGTGCTACCCGACGAGCCGCGAAGAACACTGAAGCTTTCTTT
CDR3 protein: CSATRRAAKNTEAFF

J gene: TRBJ2-5
V gene: TRBV5-1
clone size: few
D gene: TRBD1
CDR3 DNA: TGCGCCAGCAGCTTCCGGGACAGTAAAGAGACCCAGTACTTC
CDR3 protein: CASSFRDSKETQYF

J gene: TRBJ2-3
V gene: TRBV5-5
clone size: .
D gene: TRBD2
CDR3 DNA: TGTGCCAGCAGCACTCAACTAGCGGACTTTTCCTTGAATACGCAGTATTTT
CDR3 protein: CASSTQLADFSLNTQYF

J gene: TRBJ2-7
V gene: TRBV18
clone size: many
D gene: TRBD1
CDR3 DNA: TGTGCCAGCTCACCGGCCGACAGGGTCTCCGCCTACGAGCAGTACTTC
CDR3 protein: CASSPADRVSAYEQYF

J gene: TRBJ2-7
V gene: TRBV5-1
clone size: .
D gene: .
CDR3 DNA: TGCGCCAGCAGCTTGGAAGCTCATCCCTACGAGCAGTACTTC
CDR3 protein: CASSLEAHPYEQYF

J gene: TRBJ2-3
V gene: TRBV20-1
clone size: once
D gene: TRBD2
CDR3 DNA: TGCAGTGCTAGGATTAGCGGGATAACAGATACGCACTATTTT
CDR3 protein: CSARISGITDTHYF

J gene: TRBJ2-1
V gene: TRBV9
clone size: few
D gene: TRBD2
CDR3 DNA: TGTGCCAGCAGCACGAGCGTGTGGCGGGGGGACCACAATGAGCAGTTCTTC
CDR3 protein: CASSTSVWRGDHNEQFF

J gene: TRBJ2-3
V gene: TRBV20-1
clone size: many
D gene: TRBD2
CDR3 DNA: TGCAGTGCTACCGGGACTAAGAGCACAGATACGCAGTATTTT
CDR3 protein: CSATGTKSTDTQYF

J gene: TRBJ1-3
V gene: TRBV7-6
clone size: .
D gene: .
CDR3 DNA: TGTGCCAGCAGCAATCACAAACGTCGTGGGGCTGGAAACACCATATATTTT
CDR3 protein: CASSNHKRRGAGNTIYF

J gene: TRBJ2-1
V gene: TRBV20-1
clone size: .
D gene: .
CDR3 DNA: TGCAGTGCTAGGAAATCAAGCGGGCACCTTTACAATGAGCAGTTCTTC
CDR3 protein: CSARKSSGHLYNEQFF

J gene: TRBJ1-6
V gene: TRBV13
clone size: .
D gene: .
CDR3 DNA: TGTGCCAGCAGCTCCCCTTTGTTGGGTCGTGAAAGTTCACCCCTCCACTTT
CDR3 protein: CASSSPLLGRESSPLHF

J gene: TRBJ2-7
V gene: TRBV5-5
clone size: .
D gene: TRBD1
CDR3 DNA: TGTGCCAGCAGCTTCGGGACAGGGCCCTACGAGCAGTACTTC
CDR3 protein: CASSFGTGPYEQYF

J gene: TRBJ2-1
V gene: TRBV12-3/TRBV12-4
clone size: .
D gene: .
CDR3 DNA: TGTGCCAGCAGTTTGGGTAACGGGCAGTCCCCCTACAATGAGCAGTTCTTC
CDR3 protein: CASSLGNGQSPYNEQFF

J gene: TRBJ1-5
V gene: TRBV29-1
clone size: .
D gene: .
CDR3 DNA: TGCAGCGCTCAGGACCTGGGGGGTCAGCCCCAGCATTTT
CDR3 protein: CSAQDLGGQPQHF

J gene: TRBJ2-1
V gene: TRBV7-3
clone size: few
D gene: TRBD2
CDR3 DNA: TGTGCCAGCAGCTCCACACTAGCGGGGGTGAATGAGCAGTTCTTC
CDR3 protein: CASSSTLAGVNEQFF

J gene: TRBJ1-2
V gene: TRBV12-3/TRBV12-4
clone size: .
D gene: .
CDR3 DNA: TGTGCCAGCAGTCCCCTCGGGCCTAACAAGGATGGCTACACCTTC
CDR3 protein: CASSPLGPNKDGYTF

J gene: TRBJ2-5
V gene: TRBV12-3/TRBV12-4
clone size: many
D gene: .
CDR3 DNA: TGTGCCAGCAGCCCAAATGCGGGGAGTCAAGAGACCCAGTACTTC
CDR3 protein: CASSPNAGSQETQYF

J gene: TRBJ2-7
V gene: TRBV12-3/TRBV12-4
clone size: .
D gene: .
CDR3 DNA: TGTGCCAGCAGCCGAGCCTGGGCCAACTACGAGCAGTACTTC
CDR3 protein: CASSRAWANYEQYF

J gene: TRBJ2-1
V gene: TRBV10-3
clone size: few
D gene: .
CDR3 DNA: TGTGCCATCAGTGAGTCGGCGCTAGTCTCAAATGAGCAGTTCTTC
CDR3 protein: CAISESALVSNEQFF